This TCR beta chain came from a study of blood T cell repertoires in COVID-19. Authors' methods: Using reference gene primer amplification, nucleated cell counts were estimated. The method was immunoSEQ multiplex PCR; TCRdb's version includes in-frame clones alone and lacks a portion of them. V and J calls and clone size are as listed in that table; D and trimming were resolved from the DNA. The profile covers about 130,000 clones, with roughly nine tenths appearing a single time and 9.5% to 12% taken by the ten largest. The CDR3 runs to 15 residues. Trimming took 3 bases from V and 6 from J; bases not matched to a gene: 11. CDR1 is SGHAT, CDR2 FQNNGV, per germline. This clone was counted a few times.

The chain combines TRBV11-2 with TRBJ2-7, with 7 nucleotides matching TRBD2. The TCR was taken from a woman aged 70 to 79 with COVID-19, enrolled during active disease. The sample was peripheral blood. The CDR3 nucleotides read TGTGCCAGCAGCTTCCCGGGGAGGGTAGGACGCGAGCAGTACTTC. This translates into CASSFPGRVGREQYF.